The 13 T cell receptor beta chains in this list originate from one sample, sequenced in a study of CD8+ T cells in alopecia areata (dated by TCRdb to the late 2010s). The sample's time point label, decoded: four to five weeks on oral tofacitinib. Interpreted using the paper, the treatment or condition label stands for: oral pan-JAK inhibitor, 5-10 mg twice daily. Libraries were built with the immunoSEQ multiplex PCR assay. For TCR sequencing, RNA was extracted from every sample and reverse transcribed into cDNA to serve as template. Drawn from immuneACCESS, this table holds only the in-frame rearrangements with V and J called that TCRdb kept. Clones are partly lost; checked studies trace under half to an unresolved V gene and leave the rest unexplained. Recorded for this sample are 200,000 to 250,000 clones; roughly 56% of them occurred a single time. The ten largest clonotypes hold around 1.4% of the sample.

This sample comprised CD4+ T cells sorted from blood, obtained at week 4, from a patient treated with tofacitinib. The receptors were gathered from a human donor with alopecia areata.

The chain employs TRBV7-3 and TRBJ2-3; no clear D gene. Trimming stripped 2 bases from V and 3 bases from J, with 6 bases between. In germline, CDR1 is SGHTA, CDR2 FQGTGA. The CDR3 is 13 amino acids. The CDR3 sequence is CASSLSLTDTQYF. CDR3 nucleotide sequence: TGTGCCAGCAGCTTATCGCTAACAGATACGCAGTATTTT.

The sample holds many counts of this clone. The chain employs TRBV10-3 and TRBJ2-3, with D uncertain. Germline V gives CDR1 ENHRY, CDR2 SYGVKD. This CDR3 is built from 14 residues. V was trimmed by 3 bases and J by 1 base, leaving 8 bases between them. CDR3 protein: CAISDGGGTDTQYF. The DNA for the CDR3 is TGTGCCATCAGTGATGGTGGGGGCACAGATACGCAGTATTTT.

This clone was recorded only once. The V call is TRBV6-1, the J call TRBJ2-1, with 9 bases matching TRBD2. Looked up from germline, CDR1 is MNHNS and CDR2 is SASEGT. Losses at the gene ends were 1 base for V and 9 bases for J; bases not matched to a gene: 7. This CDR3 spans 15 amino acids. Written as DNA, the CDR3 is TGTGCCAGCAGTGAAGTAGCGGGGGCGGGAGGTGAGCAGTTCTTC. This sequence encodes CASSEVAGAGGEQFF.

J is TRBJ2-6 and V is TRBV30; TRBD1 matches at 10 bases. The V gene end was trimmed by 1 base and the J gene end by 4 bases; junction bases not matched to a gene: 10. The CDR3 runs to 18 residues. CDR1 GTSNPN and CDR2 SVGIG come from the germline V gene (reference sequence). CDR3 sequence: CAWSETGTGAAGANVLTF. The CDR3 DNA sequence: TGTGCCTGGAGTGAAACCGGGACAGGGGCGGCCGGGGCCAACGTCCTGACTTTC. Full variable domain (missing parts from reference TRBV30 and TRBJ2-6): SQTIHQWPATLVQPVGSPLSLECTVEGTSNPNLYWYRQAAGRGLQLLFYSVGIGQISSEVPQNLSASRPQDRQFILSSKKLLLSDSGFYLCAWSETGTGAAGANVLTFGAGSRLTVL.

The genes are TRBV29-1 and TRBJ1-1; D ambiguous. CDR1 SQVTM and CDR2 ANQGSEA come from the germline V gene. Trimming left V 5 bases short and J 5 bases short, with 9 bases between. This CDR3 contains 11 residues. The CDR3 sequence: CSVITGTEAFF. The DNA of the CDR3 is TGCAGCGTTATCACGGGGACTGAAGCTTTCTTT.

J is TRBJ1-4 and V is TRBV29-1, with a possible D match to TRBD1 (5 bases). The ends were cut back, 6 bases at V and 4 bases at J, with 15 bases in the middle. Germline CDR1 reads SQVTM; CDR2 reads ANQGSEA. The CDR3 spans 14 residues. The CDR3 is CSVGETRNNEKLFF. The DNA of the CDR3 is TGCAGCGTGGGGGAAACACGAAATAATGAAAAACTGTTTTTT.

The rearrangement joins TRBV4-3 to TRBJ2-1, with D perhaps given as TRBD1 or TRBD2 (5 bases each). The V gene lost 0 bases and the J gene lost 7 bases, with 7 bases spanning the gap. Germline-derived CDR1 and CDR2 are LGHNA and YSLEER. This CDR3 region has 13 residues. The CDR3: CASSQEWGNEQFF. CDR3 coding DNA: TGCGCCAGCAGCCAAGAATGGGGGAATGAGCAGTTCTTC.

J is TRBJ2-1 and V is TRBV2, with 14 nucleotides matching TRBD2. Germline CDR1 is SNHLY and CDR2 is FYNNEI. The CDR3 is 15 amino acids. The trim removed 6 bases at V and 5 bases at J, leaving 3 bases unmatched. CDR3 nucleotide sequence: TGTGCCAGCAGGGGACTAGCGGGGGCGAACAATGAGCAGTTCTTC. Translated, it gives CASRGLAGANNEQFF.

V is TRBV29-1 and J is TRBJ1-1; D might be TRBD1 (5 bases). The length of the CDR3 is 13 residues. Between the trimmed V and J ends, which lost 7 bases and 0 bases, there was a span of 12 bases. The germline V gene has CDR1 SQVTM and CDR2 ANQGSEA. The CDR3 is CSGDGPMNTEAFF. DNA for the CDR3: TGCAGCGGGGACGGACCGATGAACACTGAAGCTTTCTTT.

The gene calls are TRBV29-1 and TRBJ1-1; D is unresolved. CDR1 and CDR2 (germline): SQVTM, ANQGSEA. V lost 1 base and J lost 9, with 9 bases in between. This CDR3 spans 11 amino acids. In DNA form, the CDR3 reads TGCAGCGTTGAAGCAAGGTCCCAAGCTTTCTTT. Protein: CSVEARSQAFF.

A remark on this clone: The junction differs from germline at one of its ends, possibly a read error. The rearrangement uses TRBV6-5 and TRBJ2-3, with D maybe TRBD2 (5 bases). CDR1 and CDR2 from the germline V gene are MNHEY and SVGAGI. CDR3 size: 15 residues. The chain's CDR3 is CASRYWRGETDTQYF. CDR3 nucleotide sequence: TGTGCCAGCAGATACTGGCGTGGGGAGACAGATACGCAGTATTTT.

In DNA form, the CDR3 reads TGTGCCAGCAGTGCCCGGGGTCATGAAGCTTTCTTT. It encodes CASSARGHEAFF. The chain has TRBV25-1 and TRBJ1-1; D gene uncertain. V gave up 4 bases and J gave up 7 bases, with 10 bases separating them. The CDR3 contains 12 residues. Germline V gene data show CDR1 as MGHDK and CDR2 as SYGVNS.

J is TRBJ2-2 and V is TRBV10-3; unclear D gene. Germline V lookup: CDR1 ENHRY, CDR2 SYGVKD. Trimming shortened V by 3 bases and J by 7 bases, and 12 bases separated the two germline ends. This CDR3 contains 14 residues. The DNA of the CDR3 is TGTGCCATCAGTGACTCTAAAGGGCACGGGGAGCTGTTTTTT. It is translated as CAISDSKGHGELFF.